This is a list of T cell receptor beta chains from one sample in a study of T-cell memory formation after mild COVID-19. TCRdb independently ran MiXCR on the 5' RACE reads; one entry per CDR3 protein. This sample has around 500,000 distinct CDR3 sequences, with roughly 20% found just once. Specimen: PBMCs or a T cell subset sorted from them (not recorded which). The receptors here all came from an adult woman who had mild COVID-19 (a few samples of this study predate the infection). Cell type and time point are not known. The CDR3 runs from the conserved cysteine through the conserved F or W. Each record gives: J gene, clone size, V gene, CDR3 protein. Some rows have no size entry. The others give once, few or many, or a class for an expanded clone.

J gene: TRBJ2-1
clone size: few
V gene: TRBV24-1
CDR3 protein: CATSAGTSVDNEQFF

J gene: TRBJ2-4
clone size: many
V gene: TRBV14
CDR3 protein: CASSPGQGGVLRNIQYF

J gene: TRBJ2-3
clone size: few
V gene: TRBV12-3/TRBV12-4
CDR3 protein: CASSPTYLGITDTQYF

J gene: TRBJ1-1
clone size: few
V gene: TRBV4-2
CDR3 protein: CASSQDPGGNTEAFF

J gene: TRBJ2-7
clone size: few
V gene: TRBV2
CDR3 protein: CASSEMRGLAGSPYEQYF

J gene: TRBJ2-3
clone size: many
V gene: TRBV5-1
CDR3 protein: CASSSLGQGSDTQYF

J gene: TRBJ1-1
clone size: NA
V gene: TRBV12-3/TRBV12-4
CDR3 protein: CASRWGQSSTEAFF

J gene: TRBJ2-7
clone size: many
V gene: TRBV7-9
CDR3 protein: CASSPAGSYEQYF

J gene: TRBJ2-1
clone size: NA
V gene: TRBV13
CDR3 protein: CASTQTGEEQFF

J gene: TRBJ2-7
clone size: NA
V gene: TRBV12-3/TRBV12-4
CDR3 protein: CASSRSLSGYLSYEQYF